This TCR beta chain was identified in a study of CD8 T cells in ankylosing spondylitis (dated by TCRdb to 2016 to 2017). As for the study more broadly: The study profiled T cell receptor beta repertoires in healthy donors and ankylosing spondylitis patients to find disease-linked TCR variants. The full study cohort comprised about 23 ankylosing spondylitis patients and about 110 healthy donors. Peripheral blood samples were taken, and synovial fluid was additionally collected from ankylosing spondylitis patients. On the study overall, not on this receptor specifically: According to the report, matched synovial fluid samples from ankylosing spondylitis patients were significantly enriched for the disease-linked clones. Some motif variants were previously reported in synovial fluid and blood of reactive arthritis patients, suggesting common disease-initiation mechanisms. The disease-linked clones had a CD8+ phenotype and were found at relatively low frequencies in peripheral blood. Blood from ankylosing spondylitis patients appeared to be characterized by a TCR beta motif made up of 8 or 9 highly homologous amino acid variants.

The instrument was an Illumina HiSeq 2500. Quantitative 5'-RACE with molecular barcodes was the method used to prepare the TCR beta libraries. The study's processing was this. Disease-linked TCR variants were identified with a new computational method built on a probabilistic model of VDJ rearrangement. In TCRdb, the public reads were trimmed at Q25 with fastp and aligned with MiXCR, with productive beta chains retained. All rows with the same CDR3 protein become a single entry with the most common DNA and genes. The V and J calls follow TCRdb's processing rather than the paper's. The sample table shows 45,000 or so distinct CDR3 sequences, and more than 9.5% are seen once. About 1.4% of the sample is in the top ten clones. CDR1 and CDR2 were assigned from the germline V gene (reference sequence) as LGHDT and YNNKEL. The CDR3 runs 12 residues from the cysteine to the phenylalanine. The CDR3 DNA has 36 bases and is translated from base 1. V sheds 2 bases and J sheds 10 bases, leaving 9 bases between their ends.

There are many counts of this clonotype. Its antigen remains unidentified. Qualities for individual bases were not recorded, and no much larger clone is one base off. The receptor was derived from a male donor with ankylosing spondylitis or in good health (not recorded which). This chain is built from TRBV3-1 and TRBJ2-1, with a tentative D gene TRBD1 over 5 matching bases. Sequencing was performed on blood, either unsorted or a sorted T cell fraction (not recorded which). The CDR3 here reads CASSQTRGEQFF. The DNA reads TGTGCCAGCAGCCAAACAAGGGGAGAGCAGTTCTTC.